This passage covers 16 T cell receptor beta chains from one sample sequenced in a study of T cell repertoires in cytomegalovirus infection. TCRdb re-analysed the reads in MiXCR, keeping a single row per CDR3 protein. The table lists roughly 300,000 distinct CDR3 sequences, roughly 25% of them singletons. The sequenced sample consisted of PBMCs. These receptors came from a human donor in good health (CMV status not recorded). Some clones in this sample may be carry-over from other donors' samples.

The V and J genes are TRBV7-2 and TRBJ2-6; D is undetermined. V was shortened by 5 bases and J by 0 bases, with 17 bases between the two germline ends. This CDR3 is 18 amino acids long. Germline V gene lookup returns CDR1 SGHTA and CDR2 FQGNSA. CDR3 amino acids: CASSRKERARSGANVLTF. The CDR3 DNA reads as TGTGCCAGCAGCAGGAAGGAACGGGCCCGCTCTGGGGCCAACGTCCTGACTTTC.

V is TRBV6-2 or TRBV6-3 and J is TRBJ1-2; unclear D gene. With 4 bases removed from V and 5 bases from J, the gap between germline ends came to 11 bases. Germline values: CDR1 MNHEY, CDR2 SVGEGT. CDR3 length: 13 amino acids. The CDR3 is CASSFAGPYGYTF. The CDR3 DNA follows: TGTGCCAGCAGTTTCGCAGGCCCTTATGGCTACACCTTC.

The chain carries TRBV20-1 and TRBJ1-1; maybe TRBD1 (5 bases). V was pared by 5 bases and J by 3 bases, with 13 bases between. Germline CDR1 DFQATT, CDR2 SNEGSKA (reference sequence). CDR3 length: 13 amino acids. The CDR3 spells CSAFGGSHTEAFF. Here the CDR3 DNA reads TGCAGTGCTTTTGGGGGTTCGCACACTGAAGCTTTCTTT.

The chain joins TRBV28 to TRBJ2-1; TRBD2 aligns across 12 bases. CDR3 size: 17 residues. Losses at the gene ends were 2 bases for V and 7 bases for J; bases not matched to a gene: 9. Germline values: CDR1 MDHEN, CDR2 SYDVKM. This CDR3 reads CASSLRTSGAIVNEQFF. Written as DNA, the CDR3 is TGTGCCAGCAGTTTACGGACTAGCGGGGCCATTGTAAATGAGCAGTTCTTC.

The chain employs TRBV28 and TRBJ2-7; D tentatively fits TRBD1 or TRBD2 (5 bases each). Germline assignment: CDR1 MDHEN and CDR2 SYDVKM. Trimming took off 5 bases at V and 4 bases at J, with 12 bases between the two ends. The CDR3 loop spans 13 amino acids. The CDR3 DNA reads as TGTGCCAGCAGTCCAGGGAGAGGGTACGAGCAGTACTTC. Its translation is CASSPGRGYEQYF.

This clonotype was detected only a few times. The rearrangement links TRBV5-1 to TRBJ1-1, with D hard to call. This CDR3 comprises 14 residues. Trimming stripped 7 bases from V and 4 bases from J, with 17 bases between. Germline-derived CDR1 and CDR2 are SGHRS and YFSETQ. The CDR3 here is CASGLTMQATEAFF. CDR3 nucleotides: TGCGCCAGCGGACTAACCATGCAGGCCACTGAAGCTTTCTTT. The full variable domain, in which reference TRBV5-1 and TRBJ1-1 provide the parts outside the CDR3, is KAGVTQTPRYLIKTRGQQVTLSCSPISGHRSVSWYQQTPGQGLQFLFEYFSETQRNKGNFPGRFSGRQFSNSRSEMNVSTLELGDSALYLCASGLTMQATEAFFGQGTRLTVV.

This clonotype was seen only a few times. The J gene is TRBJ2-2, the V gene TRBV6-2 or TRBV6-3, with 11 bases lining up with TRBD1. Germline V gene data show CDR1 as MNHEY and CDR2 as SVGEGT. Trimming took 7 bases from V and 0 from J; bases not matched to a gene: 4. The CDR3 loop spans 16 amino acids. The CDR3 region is CASTRTGGANTGELFF. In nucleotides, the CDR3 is TGTGCCAGCACCAGGACAGGGGGCGCGAACACCGGGGAGCTGTTTTTT.

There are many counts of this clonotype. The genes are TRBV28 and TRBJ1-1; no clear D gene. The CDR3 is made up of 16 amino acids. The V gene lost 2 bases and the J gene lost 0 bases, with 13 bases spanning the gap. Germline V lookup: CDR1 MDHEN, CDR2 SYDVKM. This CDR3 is CASSLLGNLMNTEAFF. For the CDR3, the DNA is TGTGCCAGCAGTTTACTAGGAAACCTGATGAACACTGAAGCTTTCTTT.

The CDR3 here is CASSTPVDRGRDQPQHF. In nucleotides, the CDR3 is TGTGCCAGTAGTACCCCCGTGGACAGGGGGCGCGATCAGCCCCAGCATTTT. The V and J genes are TRBV19 and TRBJ1-5, with 11 bases identical to TRBD1. CDR3 length: 17 amino acids. CDR1 is LNHDA and CDR2 is SQIVND in the germline V gene (reference sequence). V was clipped by 4 bases and J by 5 bases; unmatched bases: 10.

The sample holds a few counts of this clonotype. The CDR3 sequence: CATSDPGIAGDHEQFF. DNA of the CDR3: TGTGCCACCAGTGACCCCGGGATAGCGGGAGACCATGAGCAGTTCTTC. The rearrangement uses TRBV24-1 and TRBJ2-1; 9 bases agree with TRBD2. The junction had 11 bases not matched to a gene; V was cut back by 4 bases and J by 8 bases. The germline V gene encodes CDR1 KGHDR and CDR2 SFDVKD. The CDR3 is made up of 16 amino acids.

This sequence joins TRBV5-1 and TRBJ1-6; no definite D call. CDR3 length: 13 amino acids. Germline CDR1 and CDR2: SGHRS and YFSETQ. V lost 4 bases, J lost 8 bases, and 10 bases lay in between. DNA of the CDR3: TGCGCCAGCAGCCCCAATCGGGATTCACCCCTCCACTTT. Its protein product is CASSPNRDSPLHF.

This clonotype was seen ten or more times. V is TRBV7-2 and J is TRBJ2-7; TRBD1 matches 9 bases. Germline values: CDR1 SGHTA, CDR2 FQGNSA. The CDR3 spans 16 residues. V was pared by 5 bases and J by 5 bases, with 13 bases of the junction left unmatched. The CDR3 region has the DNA TGTGCCAGCAGCAAAATGGGACAGGGCCCCTGGAACGAGCAGTACTTC. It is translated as CASSKMGQGPWNEQYF.

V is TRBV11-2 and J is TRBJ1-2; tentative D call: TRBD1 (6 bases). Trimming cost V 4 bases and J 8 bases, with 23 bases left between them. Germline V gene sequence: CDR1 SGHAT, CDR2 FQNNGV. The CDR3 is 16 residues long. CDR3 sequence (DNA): TGTGCCAGCAGCTCCGGGGGAGGAGGGGGGTATAGCGGCTACACCTTC. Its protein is CASSSGGGGGYSGYTF.

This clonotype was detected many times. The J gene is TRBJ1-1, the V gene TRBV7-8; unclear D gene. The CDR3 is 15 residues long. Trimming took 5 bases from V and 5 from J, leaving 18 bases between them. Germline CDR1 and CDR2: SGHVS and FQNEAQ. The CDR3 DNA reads TGTGCCAGCAGCCCAGCTCGGGTCCGGAAGACTGAAGCTTTCTTT. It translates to CASSPARVRKTEAFF.

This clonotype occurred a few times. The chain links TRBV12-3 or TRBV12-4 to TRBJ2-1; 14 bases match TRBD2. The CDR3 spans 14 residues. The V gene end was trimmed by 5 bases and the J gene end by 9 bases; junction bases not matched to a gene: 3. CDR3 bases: TGTGCCAGCAGTGGGACTAGCGGGAGTTTTGAGCAGTTCTTC. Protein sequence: CASSGTSGSFEQFF.

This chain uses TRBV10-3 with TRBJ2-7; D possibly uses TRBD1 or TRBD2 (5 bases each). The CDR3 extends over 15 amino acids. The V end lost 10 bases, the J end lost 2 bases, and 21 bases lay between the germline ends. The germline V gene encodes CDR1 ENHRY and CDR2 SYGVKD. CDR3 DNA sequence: TGTGCCACAGCACCGGGACGGGGCGCAACCTACGAGCAGTACTTC. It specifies CATAPGRGATYEQYF.